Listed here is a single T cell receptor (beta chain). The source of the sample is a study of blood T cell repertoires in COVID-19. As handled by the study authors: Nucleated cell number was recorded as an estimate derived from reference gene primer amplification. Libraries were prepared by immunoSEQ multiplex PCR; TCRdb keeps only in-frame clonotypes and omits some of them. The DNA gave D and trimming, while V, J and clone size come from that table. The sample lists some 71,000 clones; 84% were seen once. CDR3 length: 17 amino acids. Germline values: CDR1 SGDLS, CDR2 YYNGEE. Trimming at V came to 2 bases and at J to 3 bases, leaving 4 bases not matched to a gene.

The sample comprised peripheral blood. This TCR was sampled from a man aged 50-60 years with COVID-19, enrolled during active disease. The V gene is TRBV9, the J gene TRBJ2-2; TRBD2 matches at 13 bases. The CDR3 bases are TGTGCCAGCAGCGTGCAGACTAGCGGGGGGCACACCGGGGAGCTGTTTTTT. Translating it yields CASSVQTSGGHTGELFF.